Presented here are 2 T cell receptor beta chains from one specimen sequenced in a study of cytomegalovirus exposure and HLA in healthy donors. The PCR used 60 Vbeta and 13 Jbeta primers. Generated by immunoSEQ multiplex PCR, the TCRdb table keeps only in-frame clones and is missing some. The sample contains 150,000 or so clones, roughly 66% of which appear only once. Sequenced input: PBMCs. The receptors were sampled from a woman between 18 and 29 years old in good health and CMV-seronegative.

The chain carries TRBV28 and TRBJ1-2, with D perhaps matching TRBD1 (6 bases). With 2 bases removed from V and 5 bases from J, the gap between germline ends came to 12 bases. The CDR3 is 14 residues long. Germline V gives CDR1 MDHEN, CDR2 SYDVKM. The CDR3 nucleotides are TGTGCCAGCAGTTTAACAGGGTTGGAGTATGGCTACACCTTC. It is translated as CASSLTGLEYGYTF.

This chain uses TRBV7-9 with TRBJ1-1, with 10 nucleotides matching TRBD1. The J segment lost 10 bases and the V segment lost 5 bases, leaving 13 bases of the junction unmatched. CDR1 and CDR2 from the germline V gene are SEHNR and FQNEAQ (reference sequence). The CDR3 covers 15 residues. The CDR3 coding sequence is TGTGCCAGCAGCCCTATAGGGGGCCGGGACAGGGGAGCTTTCTTT. Translating gives CASSPIGGRDRGAFF.